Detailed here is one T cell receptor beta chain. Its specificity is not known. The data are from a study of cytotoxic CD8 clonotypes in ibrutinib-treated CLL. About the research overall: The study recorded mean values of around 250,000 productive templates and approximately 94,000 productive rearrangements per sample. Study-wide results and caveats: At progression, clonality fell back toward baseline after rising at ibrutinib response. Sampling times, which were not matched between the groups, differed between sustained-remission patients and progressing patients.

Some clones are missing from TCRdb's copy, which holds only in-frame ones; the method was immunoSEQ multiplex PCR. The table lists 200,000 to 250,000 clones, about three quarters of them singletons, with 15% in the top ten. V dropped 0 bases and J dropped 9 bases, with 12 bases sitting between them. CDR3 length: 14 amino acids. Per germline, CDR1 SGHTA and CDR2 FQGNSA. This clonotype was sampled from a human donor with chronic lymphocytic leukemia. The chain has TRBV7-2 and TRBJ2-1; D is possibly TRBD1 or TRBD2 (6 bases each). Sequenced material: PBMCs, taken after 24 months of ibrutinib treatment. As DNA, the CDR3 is TGTGCCAGCAGCTTAGCCCCAGGGGAGGCTGAGCAGTTCTTC. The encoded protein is CASSLAPGEAEQFF.